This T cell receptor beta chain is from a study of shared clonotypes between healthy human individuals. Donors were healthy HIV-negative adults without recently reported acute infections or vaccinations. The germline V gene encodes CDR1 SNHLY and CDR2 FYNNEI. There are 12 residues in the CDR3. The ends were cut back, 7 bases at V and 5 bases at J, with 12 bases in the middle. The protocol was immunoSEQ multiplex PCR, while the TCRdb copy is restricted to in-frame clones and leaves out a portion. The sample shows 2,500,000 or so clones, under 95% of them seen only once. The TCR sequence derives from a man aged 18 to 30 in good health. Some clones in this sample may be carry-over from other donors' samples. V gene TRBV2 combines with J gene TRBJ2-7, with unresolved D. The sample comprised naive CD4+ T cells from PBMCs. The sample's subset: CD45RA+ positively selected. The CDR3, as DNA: TGTGCCAGCAAGGTGGCGTCCCACGAGCAGTACTTC. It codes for CASKVASHEQYF. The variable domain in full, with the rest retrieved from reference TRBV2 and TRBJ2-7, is EPEVTQTPSHQVTQMGQEVILRCVPISNHLYFYWYRQILGQKVEFLVSFYNNEISEKSEIFDDQFSVERPDGSNFTLKIRSTKLEDSAMYFCASKVASHEQYFGPGTRLTVT.